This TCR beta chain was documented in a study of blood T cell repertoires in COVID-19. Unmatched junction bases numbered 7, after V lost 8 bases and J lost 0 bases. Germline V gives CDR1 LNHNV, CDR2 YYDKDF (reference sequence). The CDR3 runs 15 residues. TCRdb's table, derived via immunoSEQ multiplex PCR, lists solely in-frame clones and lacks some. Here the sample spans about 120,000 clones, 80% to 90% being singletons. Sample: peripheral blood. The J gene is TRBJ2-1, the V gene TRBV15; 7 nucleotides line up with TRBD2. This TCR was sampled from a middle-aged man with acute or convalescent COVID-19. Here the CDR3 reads CATSASGTSYNEQFF. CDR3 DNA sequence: TGTGCCACCTCCGCGAGCGGGACCTCCTACAATGAGCAGTTCTTC.